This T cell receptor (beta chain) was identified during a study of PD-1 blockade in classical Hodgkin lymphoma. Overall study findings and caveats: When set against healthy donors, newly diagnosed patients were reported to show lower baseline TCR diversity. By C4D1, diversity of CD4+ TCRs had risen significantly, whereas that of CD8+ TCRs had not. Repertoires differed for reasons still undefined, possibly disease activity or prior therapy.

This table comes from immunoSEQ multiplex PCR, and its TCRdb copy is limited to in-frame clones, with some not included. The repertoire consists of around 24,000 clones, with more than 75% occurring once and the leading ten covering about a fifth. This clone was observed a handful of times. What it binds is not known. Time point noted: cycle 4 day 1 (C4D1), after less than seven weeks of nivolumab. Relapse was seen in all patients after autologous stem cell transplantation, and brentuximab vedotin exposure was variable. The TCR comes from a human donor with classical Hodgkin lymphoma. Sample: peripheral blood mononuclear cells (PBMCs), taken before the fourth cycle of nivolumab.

In DNA, the CDR3 is TGTGCCAGCAGCGAAGACGCCACAGCTATTACCGGGGAGCTGTTTTTT. This sequence encodes CASSEDATAITGELFF. V and J are TRBV9 and TRBJ2-2; D remains unclear. The germline V and J ends were trimmed by 3 bases and 5 bases, with 17 bases remaining between them. The CDR3 extends over 16 amino acids. Germline-derived CDR1 and CDR2 are SGDLS and YYNGEE.